The clone carrying this TCR beta chain turned up a few times. The record originates from a study of blood T cell repertoires in COVID-19. As handled by the study authors: From reference gene primer amplification, estimates of nucleated cell counts were derived. Clones were sequenced by immunoSEQ multiplex PCR, and TCRdb holds only the in-frame ones, with some missing. From that table come the V and J calls and clone size; the DNA was used to work out D and trimming. The sample has 100,000 to 150,000 clones; 81% are singletons. CDR1 and CDR2 (germline): LNHDA, SQIVND (reference sequence). The CDR3 consists of 18 residues. Trimming took 5 bases from V and 5 from J; bases not matched to a gene: 16.

V is TRBV19 and J is TRBJ2-1; 9 nucleotides align to TRBD2. Sequenced input: peripheral blood. The receptor's source is a woman aged 50 to 65 with acute or convalescent COVID-19. As DNA, the CDR3 is TGTGCCAGTAGTTTCCCCTGGGGAGCGGGAGGTTGGGACAATGAGCAGTTCTTC. Translating it yields CASSFPWGAGGWDNEQFF.